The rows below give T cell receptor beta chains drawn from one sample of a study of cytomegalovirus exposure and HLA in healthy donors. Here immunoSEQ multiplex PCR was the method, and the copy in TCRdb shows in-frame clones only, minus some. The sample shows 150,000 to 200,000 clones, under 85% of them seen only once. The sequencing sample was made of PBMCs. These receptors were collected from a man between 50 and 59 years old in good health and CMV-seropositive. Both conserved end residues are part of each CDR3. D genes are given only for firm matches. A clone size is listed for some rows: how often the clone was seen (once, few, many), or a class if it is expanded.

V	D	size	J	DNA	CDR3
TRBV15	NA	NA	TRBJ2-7	TGTGCCACCAGCAGAGAACACGCGCAGGGGCCCTTAAGGGTTGAGCAGTACTTC	CATSREHAQGPLRVEQYF
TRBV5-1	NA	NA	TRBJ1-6	TGCGCCAGCAGCCTGAACCTCCGGCAGTCGGGAGGGTCACCCCTCCACTTT	CASSLNLRQSGGSPLHF
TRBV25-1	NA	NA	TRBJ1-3	TGTGCCAGCAGTGATCCGGGGTCCTCTGGAAACACCATATATTTT	CASSDPGSSGNTIYF
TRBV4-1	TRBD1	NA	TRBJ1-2	TGCGCCAGCAGCCAGCCCTGGGCCCGGACAGGGGTCTATGGCTACACCTTC	CASSQPWARTGVYGYTF
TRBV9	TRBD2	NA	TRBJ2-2	TGTGCCAGCAGCCATCTAACCCCCGGGGTAGCGGGATCTACGTTCACCGGGGAGCTGTTTTTT	CASSHLTPGVAGSTFTGELFF
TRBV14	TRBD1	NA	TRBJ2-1	TGTGCCAGCAGCCAAGAGGAGACAGGGGTCAATGAGCAGTTCTTC	CASSQEETGVNEQFF
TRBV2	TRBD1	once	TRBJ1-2	TGTGCCAGCAGTGTTGGGACAGGCCTGAACTATGGCTACACCTTC	CASSVGTGLNYGYTF
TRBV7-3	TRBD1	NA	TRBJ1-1	TGTGCCAGCAGCACTGGGACAGCCAGTAGGGCTTTCTTT	CASSTGTASRAFF
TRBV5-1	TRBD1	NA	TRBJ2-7	TGCGCCAGCAGCTTGTCTCTGGGACAGGGCTACGAGCAGTACTTC	CASSLSLGQGYEQYF
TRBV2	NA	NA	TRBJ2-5	TGTGCCAGCAGTGAAGATAGCGGCACTCCTAGAGAGCAGTACTTC	CASSEDSGTPREQYF
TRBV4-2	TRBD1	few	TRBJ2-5	TGTGCCAGCAGCCACGGGACAGGAGGTGAGGGGGAGACCCAGTACTTC	CASSHGTGGEGETQYF
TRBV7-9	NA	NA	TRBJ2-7	TGTGCCAGCAGCTTAGACCCTATACAGTACTTC	CASSLDPIQYF
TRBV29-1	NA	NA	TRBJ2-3	TGCAGCGTTGAAGATCTTACAGGCACAGATACGCAGTATTTT	CSVEDLTGTDTQYF
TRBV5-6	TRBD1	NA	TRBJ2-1	TGTGCCAGCAGCCCCGTGGGCGGACAGGTCTACAATGAGCAGTTCTTC	CASSPVGGQVYNEQFF
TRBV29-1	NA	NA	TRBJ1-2	TGCAGCGTACGCGACAGGCTCGCTAACTATGGCTACACCTTC	CSVRDRLANYGYTF
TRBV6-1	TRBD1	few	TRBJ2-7	TGTGCCAGCAGTACGGGACAGACCTACGAGCAGTACTTC	CASSTGQTYEQYF
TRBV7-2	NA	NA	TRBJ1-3	TGTGCCAGCAGCGGCAACCCAGGGCTCTCTGGAAACACCATATATTTT	CASSGNPGLSGNTIYF
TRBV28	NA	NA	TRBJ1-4	TGTGCCAGCAGTACCCGGCGCAGGGGCGAAAAACTGTTTTTT	CASSTRRRGEKLFF
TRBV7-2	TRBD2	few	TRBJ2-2	TGTGCCAGCAGCCCTAGGACTAGCGGCTTGCTCCGGGAGCTGTTTTTT	CASSPRTSGLLRELFF
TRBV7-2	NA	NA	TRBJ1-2	TGTGCCAGTAAACACTCGGGGGAGGGCTATGGCTACACCTTC	CASKHSGEGYGYTF
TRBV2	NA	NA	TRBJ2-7	TGTGCCAGCAGTGTGGCGGAGCTCGAGAGCGAGCAGTACTTC	CASSVAELESEQYF
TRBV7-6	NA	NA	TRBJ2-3	TGTGCCAGCAGCTTAACAGCACCAGATACGCAGTATTTT	CASSLTAPDTQYF
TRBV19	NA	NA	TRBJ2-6	TGTGCCAGTAGTATTGGACTATCTGGGGCCAACGTCCTGACTTTC	CASSIGLSGANVLTF
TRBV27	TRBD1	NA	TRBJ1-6	TGTGCCAGCAGTTCGAGACAGGGGCACAATAATTCACCCCTCCACTTT	CASSSRQGHNNSPLHF
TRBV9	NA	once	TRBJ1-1	TGTGCCAGCAGCGGGGGGGGTAGAGCTTTCTTT	CASSGGGRAFF
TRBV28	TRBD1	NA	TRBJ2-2	TGTGCCAGCAGTTTATCCGCCTGGGGACAGGGCACCGGGGAGCTGTTTTTT	CASSLSAWGQGTGELFF
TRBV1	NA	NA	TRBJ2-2	TGCACCAGCAGTCGCCGGACTCCGAACACCGGGGAGCTGTTTTTT	CTSSRRTPNTGELFF
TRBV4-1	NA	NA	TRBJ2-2	TGCGCCAGCAGCCAAGCTGTAGCGCCTTCGGTCACCGGGGAGCTGTTTTTT	CASSQAVAPSVTGELFF
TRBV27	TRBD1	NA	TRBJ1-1	TGTGCCAGCCGACGACAGGGGCCGGGCACTGAAGCTTTCTTT	CASRRQGPGTEAFF
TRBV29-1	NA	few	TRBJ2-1	TGCAGCGTTGAAGAGTGGGGGCTAGCCTCAGGGGGGTCCTACAATGAGCAGTTCTTC	CSVEEWGLASGGSYNEQFF
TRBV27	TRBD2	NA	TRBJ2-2	TGTGCCAGCAGTTTTACAGCGGGGGGACAGACCGGGGAGCTGTTTTTT	CASSFTAGGQTGELFF
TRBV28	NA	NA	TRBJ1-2	TGTGCCAGCAGTGCCGTCTCACAGGGCTATGGCTACACCTTC	CASSAVSQGYGYTF
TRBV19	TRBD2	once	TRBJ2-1	TGTGCCAGTAGACTTAGCGGGACCTCCTACAATGAGCAGTTCTTC	CASRLSGTSYNEQFF
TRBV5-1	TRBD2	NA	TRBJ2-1	TGCGCCAGCAGCTTGGCCCCGGGACTAGCCGCGAATGAGCAGTTCTTC	CASSLAPGLAANEQFF
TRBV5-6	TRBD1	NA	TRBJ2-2	TGTGCCAGCAGGCGAACAGGGGACACCGGGGAGCTGTTTTTT	CASRRTGDTGELFF
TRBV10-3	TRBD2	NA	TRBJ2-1	TGTGCCTTACAGACTAGCCCGGGCAATGAGCAGTTCTTC	CALQTSPGNEQFF
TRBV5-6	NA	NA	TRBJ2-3	TGTGCCAGCAGACTAGGGGGAGGGGGCACAGATACGCAGTATTTT	CASRLGGGGTDTQYF
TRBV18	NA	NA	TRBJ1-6	TGTGCCAGCTCACCAACAACGAAAAATTCACCCCTCCACTTT	CASSPTTKNSPLHF
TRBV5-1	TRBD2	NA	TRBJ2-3	TGCGCCAGCAGCTTGGTGCTAGCGGGGGGTGCAGATACGCAGTATTTT	CASSLVLAGGADTQYF
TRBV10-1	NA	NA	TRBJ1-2	TGCGCCAGTCCCCCGGGAACCCTTTTC	CASPPGTLF
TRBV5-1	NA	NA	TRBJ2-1	TGCGCCAGCAGCTTGGGACAGGTGCTCTCCTACAATGAGCAGTTCTTC	CASSLGQVLSYNEQFF
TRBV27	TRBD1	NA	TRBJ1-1	TGTGCCAGCAGTTTATACGGGACAGTCGGCGGTGAAGCTTTCTTT	CASSLYGTVGGEAFF
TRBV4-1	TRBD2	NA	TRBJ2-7	TGCGCCAGCAGCCAAGGGCTAGCGGGAGTTGACGAGCAGTACTTC	CASSQGLAGVDEQYF
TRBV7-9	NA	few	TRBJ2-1	TGTGCCAGCAGCTTAGGGGCGGGAGAGCAGTTCTTC	CASSLGAGEQFF
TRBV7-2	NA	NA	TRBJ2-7	TGTGCCAGCAGCTTAGGGCAGGCCTCAACCTCCTACGAGCAGTACTTC	CASSLGQASTSYEQYF
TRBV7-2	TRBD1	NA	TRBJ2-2	TGTGCCAGCAGCTGGACAGGGGAGAGGAACACCGGGGAGCTGTTTTTT	CASSWTGERNTGELFF
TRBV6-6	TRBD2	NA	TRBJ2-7	TGTGCCAGCAGTTATAGACTAGCGGGCTACGAGCAGTACTTC	CASSYRLAGYEQYF
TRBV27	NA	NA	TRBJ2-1	TGTGCCAGCAGTTTAAGAGCCCCCGCGAGCTCCTACAATGAGCAGTTCTTC	CASSLRAPASSYNEQFF
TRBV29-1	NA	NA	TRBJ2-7	TGCAGCGTTGGGCAGGGCGAAAATAGTTACGAGCAGTACTTC	CSVGQGENSYEQYF
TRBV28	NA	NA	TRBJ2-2	TGTGCCAGCTACCGGACAGACACCGGGGAGCTGTTTTTT	CASYRTDTGELFF
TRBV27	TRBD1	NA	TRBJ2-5	TGTGCCAGCACCACAGGGGCAGGGCCATTCCAAGAGACCCAGTACTTC	CASTTGAGPFQETQYF
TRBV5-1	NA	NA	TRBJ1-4	TGCGCCAGCAGCCCGGTGGTAGGGGCAGAAAAACTGTTTTTT	CASSPVVGAEKLFF
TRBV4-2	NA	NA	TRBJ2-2	TGTGCCAGCAGACCAGGGCTCGGGGAGCTGTTTTTT	CASRPGLGELFF
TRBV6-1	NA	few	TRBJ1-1	TGTGCCAGCAGTGTATTGGGGCTGGGTGAAGCTTTCTTT	CASSVLGLGEAFF